The text below deals with one T cell receptor (beta chain). The antigen is unknown. The entry originates in a study of T cell repertoires in cytomegalovirus infection. About the research overall: Public TCR beta signatures were indicative of both CMV infection and a matching HLA type.

J was trimmed by 4 bases and V by 5 bases; bases with no gene match: 15. Germline values: CDR1 MDHEN, CDR2 SYDVKM. The CDR3 is 18 amino acids. One entry per CDR3 protein results from TCRdb running MiXCR on the reads. The sample records roughly 500,000 distinct CDR3 sequences, approximately 15% being singletons. General study findings and limits: Adding up the frequency of public TCR beta families identified people who carried CMV plus the relevant HLA. It was HLA-C-restricted CMV-specific TCR beta clonotypes that dominated the response ex vivo.

The TCR originated in a human donor in good health (CMV status not recorded). Some clones in this sample may be carry-over from other donors' samples. Material: CD8+ T cells from PBMCs. The chain joins TRBV28 to TRBJ2-7, with 12 bases lining up with TRBD2. The CDR3 region has the DNA TGTGCCAGCAGTCTGACCCAGACTAGCGGGAGAACCCGGTACGAGCAGTACTTC. This gives the protein CASSLTQTSGRTRYEQYF.